This T cell receptor (beta chain) derives from a study of blood T cell repertoires in COVID-19. The CDR3 sequence is 12 residues long. V lost 3 bases, J lost 0 bases, and 3 bases lay in between. Germline CDR1 MDHEN, CDR2 SYDVKM. Libraries were prepared by immunoSEQ multiplex PCR; TCRdb keeps only in-frame clonotypes and omits some of them. The sample consists of 250,000 or so clones, 80% to 85% of them appearing once. This clonotype was sampled from a middle-aged woman who had recovered from COVID-19. The gene calls are TRBV28 and TRBJ2-7; no reliable D call. What was sequenced was peripheral blood. CDR3 DNA: TGTGCCAGCAGTTTGTACTCCTACGAGCAGTACTTC. Translating gives CASSLYSYEQYF.